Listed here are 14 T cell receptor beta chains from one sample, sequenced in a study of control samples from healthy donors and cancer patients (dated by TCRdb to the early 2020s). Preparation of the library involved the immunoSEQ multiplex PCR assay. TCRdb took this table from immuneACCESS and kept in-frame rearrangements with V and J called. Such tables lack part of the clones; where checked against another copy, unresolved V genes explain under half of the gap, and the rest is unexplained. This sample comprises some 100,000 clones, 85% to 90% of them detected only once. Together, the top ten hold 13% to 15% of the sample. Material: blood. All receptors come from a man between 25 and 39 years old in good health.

CDR3 amino acids: CASSLLSQGSSTDTQYF. DNA for the CDR3: TGCGCCAGCAGCTTGCTCTCACAGGGCTCTAGCACAGATACGCAGTATTTT. The rearrangement links TRBV5-1 to TRBJ2-3, with a tentative D call TRBD1 (6 bases). Germline V lookup: CDR1 SGHRS, CDR2 YFSETQ. This CDR3 region has 17 residues. V was clipped by 1 base and J by 0 bases, with 15 bases between them.

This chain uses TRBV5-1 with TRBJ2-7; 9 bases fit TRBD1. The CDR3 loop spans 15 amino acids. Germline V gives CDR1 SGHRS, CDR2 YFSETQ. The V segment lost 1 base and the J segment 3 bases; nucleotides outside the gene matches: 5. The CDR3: CASSLSTGGRYEQYF. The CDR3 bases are TGCGCCAGCAGCTTGTCAACAGGGGGCCGCTACGAGCAGTACTTC. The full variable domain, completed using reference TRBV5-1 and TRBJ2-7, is KAGVTQTPRYLIKTRGQQVTLSCSPISGHRSVSWYQQTPGQGLQFLFEYFSETQRNKGNFPGRFSGRQFSNSRSEMNVSTLELGDSALYLCASSLSTGGRYEQYFGPGTRLTVT.

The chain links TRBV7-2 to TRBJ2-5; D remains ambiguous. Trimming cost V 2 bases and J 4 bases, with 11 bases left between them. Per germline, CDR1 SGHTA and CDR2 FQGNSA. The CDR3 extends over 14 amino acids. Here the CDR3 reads CASSLTSSRETQYF. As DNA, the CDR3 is TGTGCCAGCAGCTTAACGTCTTCCCGAGAGACCCAGTACTTC.

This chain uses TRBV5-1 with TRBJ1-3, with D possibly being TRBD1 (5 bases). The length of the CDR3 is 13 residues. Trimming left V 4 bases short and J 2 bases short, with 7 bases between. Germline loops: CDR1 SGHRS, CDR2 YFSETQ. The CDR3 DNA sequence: TGCGCCAGCAGCCAGACAGCTGGAAACACCATATATTTT. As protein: CASSQTAGNTIYF.

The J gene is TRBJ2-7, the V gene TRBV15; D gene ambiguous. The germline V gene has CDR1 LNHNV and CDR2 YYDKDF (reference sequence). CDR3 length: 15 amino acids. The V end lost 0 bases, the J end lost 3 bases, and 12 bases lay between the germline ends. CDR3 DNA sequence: TGTGCCACCAGCAGAGATCTGGGATCCCTCTACGAGCAGTACTTC. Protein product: CATSRDLGSLYEQYF.

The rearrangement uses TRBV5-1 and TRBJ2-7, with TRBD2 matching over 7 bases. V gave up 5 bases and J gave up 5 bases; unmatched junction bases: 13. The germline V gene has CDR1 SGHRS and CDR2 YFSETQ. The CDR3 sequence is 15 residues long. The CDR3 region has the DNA TGCGCCAGCAGGGTACTCGCGGGAGAACGAAACGAGCAGTACTTC. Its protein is CASRVLAGERNEQYF. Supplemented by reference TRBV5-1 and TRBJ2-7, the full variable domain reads KAGVTQTPRYLIKTRGQQVTLSCSPISGHRSVSWYQQTPGQGLQFLFEYFSETQRNKGNFPGRFSGRQFSNSRSEMNVSTLELGDSALYLCASRVLAGERNEQYFGPGTRLTVT.

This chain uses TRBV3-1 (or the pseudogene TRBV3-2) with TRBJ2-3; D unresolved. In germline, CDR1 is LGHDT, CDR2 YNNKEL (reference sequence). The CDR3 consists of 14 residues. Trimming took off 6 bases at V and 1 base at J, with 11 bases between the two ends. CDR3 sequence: CASSSESGTDTQYF. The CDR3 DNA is TGTGCCAGCAGTTCTGAGAGCGGCACAGATACGCAGTATTTT.

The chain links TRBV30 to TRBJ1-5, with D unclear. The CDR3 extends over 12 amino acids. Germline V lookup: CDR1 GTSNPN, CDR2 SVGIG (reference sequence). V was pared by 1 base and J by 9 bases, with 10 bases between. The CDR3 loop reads CAWSGGFRPQHF. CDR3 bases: TGTGCCTGGAGTGGGGGATTTCGGCCCCAGCATTTT.

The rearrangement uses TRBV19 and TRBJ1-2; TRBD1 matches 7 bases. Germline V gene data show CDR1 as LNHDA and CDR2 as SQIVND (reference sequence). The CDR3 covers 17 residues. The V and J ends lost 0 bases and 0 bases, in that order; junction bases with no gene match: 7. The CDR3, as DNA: TGTGCCAGTAGTATAGACGCGGGACAGCTATCTAACTATGGCTACACCTTC. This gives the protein CASSIDAGQLSNYGYTF.

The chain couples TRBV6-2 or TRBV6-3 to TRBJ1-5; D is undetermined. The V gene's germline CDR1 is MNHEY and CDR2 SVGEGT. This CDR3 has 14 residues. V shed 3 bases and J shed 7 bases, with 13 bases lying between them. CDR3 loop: CASSYSEVLQPQHF. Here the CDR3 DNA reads TGTGCCAGCAGTTATAGTGAGGTTTTGCAGCCCCAGCATTTT.

The CDR3 DNA reads TGCGCCAGCAGTGAGTCGCTAGCGGGAGATCAAGACACCGGGGAGCTGTTTTTT. Protein: CASSESLAGDQDTGELFF. V and J are TRBV10-1 and TRBJ2-2, with TRBD2 matching over 10 bases. Per the germline V gene, CDR1 is WNHNN and CDR2 is SYGVQD (reference sequence). The CDR3 has 18 amino acids. V shed 0 bases and J 3 bases; nucleotides not matched to a gene: 7.

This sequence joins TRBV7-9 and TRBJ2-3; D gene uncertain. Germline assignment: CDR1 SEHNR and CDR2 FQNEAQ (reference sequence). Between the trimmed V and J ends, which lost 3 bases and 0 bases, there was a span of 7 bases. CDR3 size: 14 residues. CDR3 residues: CASSFGPSTDTQYF. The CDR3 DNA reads TGTGCCAGCAGCTTTGGTCCAAGCACAGATACGCAGTATTTT.

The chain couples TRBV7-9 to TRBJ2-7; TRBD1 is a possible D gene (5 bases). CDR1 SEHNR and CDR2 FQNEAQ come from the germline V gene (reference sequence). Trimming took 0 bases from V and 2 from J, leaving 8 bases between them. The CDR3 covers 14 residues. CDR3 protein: CASSLAQEPYEQYF. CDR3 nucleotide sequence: TGTGCCAGCAGCTTAGCACAGGAACCCTACGAGCAGTACTTC.

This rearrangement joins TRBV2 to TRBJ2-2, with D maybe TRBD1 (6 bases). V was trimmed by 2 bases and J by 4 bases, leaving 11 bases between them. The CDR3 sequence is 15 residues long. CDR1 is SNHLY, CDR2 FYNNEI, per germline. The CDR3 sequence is CASSERGGTTGELFF. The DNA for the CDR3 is TGTGCCAGCAGTGAACGTGGGGGCACCACCGGGGAGCTGTTTTTT.